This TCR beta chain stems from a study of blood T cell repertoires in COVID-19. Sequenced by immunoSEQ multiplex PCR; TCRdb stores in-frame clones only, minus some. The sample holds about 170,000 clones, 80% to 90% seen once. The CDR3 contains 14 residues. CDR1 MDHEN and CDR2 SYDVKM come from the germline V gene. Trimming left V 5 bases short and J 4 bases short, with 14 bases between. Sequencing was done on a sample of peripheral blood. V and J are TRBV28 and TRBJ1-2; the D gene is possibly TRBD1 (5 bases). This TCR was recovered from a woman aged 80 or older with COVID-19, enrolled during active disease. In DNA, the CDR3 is TGTGCCAGCAGTGCTCCGGGACTCATCTATGGCTACACCTTC. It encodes CASSAPGLIYGYTF.